Below, 11 T cell receptor beta chains from the same sample are listed, as sequenced in a study of blood T cell repertoires in COVID-19. This table comes from immunoSEQ multiplex PCR, and its TCRdb copy is limited to in-frame clones, with some not included. The sample yields approximately 250,000 clones, nearly 90% seen once. Sequencing input: PBMCs or T cells enriched from blood (not recorded which). These receptors were obtained from a woman younger than 45 who had recovered from COVID-19.

The chain employs TRBV9 and TRBJ2-3; 10 nucleotides match TRBD2. V trimming: 3 bases; J trimming: 0 bases; junction bases outside the gene matches: 1. The CDR3 sequence is 15 residues long. Germline V gene data show CDR1 as SGDLS and CDR2 as YYNGEE. The CDR3 DNA is TGTGCCAGCAGCGCTAGCGGGAGAAGCACAGATACGCAGTATTTT. The encoded protein is CASSASGRSTDTQYF.

Here the CDR3 reads CASSLLGTGSYEQYF. The CDR3 region has the DNA TGTGCCAGCAGTTTACTGGGGACAGGAAGCTACGAGCAGTACTTC. The rearrangement uses TRBV28 and TRBJ2-7; 8 nucleotides line up with TRBD1. This CDR3 comprises 15 residues. V gave up 2 bases and J gave up 3 bases; unmatched junction bases: 6. Per germline, CDR1 MDHEN and CDR2 SYDVKM.

This clone has a single count. The rearrangement uses TRBV19 and TRBJ1-5; 8 bases are a match to TRBD1. V lost 3 bases, J lost 4 bases, and 8 bases stayed unmatched. The germline CDR1 and CDR2 sequences are LNHDA and SQIVND (reference sequence). The CDR3 is made up of 16 amino acids. The CDR3 protein is CASSIGLTGDNQPQHF. DNA of the CDR3: TGTGCCAGTAGTATTGGATTGACAGGGGATAATCAGCCCCAGCATTTT.

The rearrangement joins TRBV29-1 to TRBJ1-2, with 8 positions matching TRBD1. The length of the CDR3 is 15 residues. Losses at the gene ends were 6 bases for V and 4 bases for J; bases not matched to a gene: 13. Germline V lookup: CDR1 SQVTM, CDR2 ANQGSEA. CDR3 coding DNA: TGCAGCGTGGACAGGGTGGCAGGAGTGTCCTATGGCTACACCTTC. Translation: CSVDRVAGVSYGYTF.

This clone was observed a single time. J is TRBJ1-2 and V is TRBV5-1, with D maybe TRBD1 (6 bases). This CDR3 has 15 residues. V dropped 0 bases and J dropped 7 bases, with 16 bases sitting between them. The germline V gene has CDR1 SGHRS and CDR2 YFSETQ. The CDR3 nucleotides read TGCGCCAGCAGCTTGGCCGGGCAGACAGGAGGTGGCTACACCTTC. This encodes CASSLAGQTGGGYTF.

In DNA form, the CDR3 reads TGTGCCAGCAGTGCTGTAGCGCAAACCAAAGAGACCCAGTACTTC. Translated: CASSAVAQTKETQYF. The chain carries TRBV2 and TRBJ2-5, with a possible D match to TRBD2 (5 bases). Germline lookup yields CDR1 SNHLY and CDR2 FYNNEI. V lost 4 bases and J 3 bases, leaving 15 bases between the germline ends. CDR3 length: 15 amino acids.

The rearrangement uses TRBV28 and TRBJ1-3; D might be TRBD1 (6 bases). V lost 6 bases to trimming and J lost 2 bases, with 14 bases between them. The V gene's germline CDR1 is MDHEN and CDR2 SYDVKM. This CDR3 has 15 residues. The CDR3 spells CASSPGGQTGNTIYF. CDR3 DNA sequence: TGTGCCAGCAGCCCGGGGGGGCAAACTGGAAACACCATATATTTT.

The V gene is TRBV28, the J gene TRBJ2-7; 7 positions match TRBD2. CDR3 length: 13 amino acids. The germline V gene encodes CDR1 MDHEN and CDR2 SYDVKM. The junction had 3 bases not matched to a gene; V was cut back by 3 bases and J by 4 bases. The CDR3 is CASSLAGVYEQYF. The DNA for the CDR3 is TGTGCCAGCAGTTTGGCGGGAGTATACGAGCAGTACTTC.

The chain uses TRBV27 and TRBJ1-5, with 7 bases matching TRBD1. The CDR3 spans 14 residues. J gave up 6 bases and V 6 bases, and 8 bases lay outside the gene matches. CDR1 is MNHEY and CDR2 is SMNVEV in the germline V gene (reference sequence). The CDR3 bases are TGTGCCAGCAGACTAGTAGGGGGCGGTCAGCCCCAGCATTTT. Its protein is CASRLVGGGQPQHF.

J is TRBJ1-6 and V is TRBV27, with D possibly TRBD1 on 6 matching bases. This CDR3 is 16 amino acids long. CDR1 and CDR2 (germline): MNHEY, SMNVEV (reference sequence). Trimming removed 8 bases from V and 9 bases from J, with 23 bases in between. CDR3 nucleotide sequence: TGTGCCAGCTGCCCGAGTATGGGACATAATCCTTCACCCCTCCACTTT. It encodes CASCPSMGHNPSPLHF.

J is TRBJ2-1 and V is TRBV2, with D perhaps matching TRBD2 (5 bases). This CDR3 is built from 16 residues. V lost 5 bases and J lost 4, with 18 bases in between. Germline V gene data show CDR1 as SNHLY and CDR2 as FYNNEI. CDR3: CASSRILRAGYNEQFF. The CDR3 DNA reads TGTGCCAGCAGTCGTATCTTGAGGGCTGGGTACAATGAGCAGTTCTTC. The full variable domain, completed using reference TRBV2 and TRBJ2-1, is EPEVTQTPSHQVTQMGQEVILRCVPISNHLYFYWYRQILGQKVEFLVSFYNNEISEKSEIFDDQFSVERPDGSNFTLKIRSTKLEDSAMYFCASSRILRAGYNEQFFGPGTRLTVL.